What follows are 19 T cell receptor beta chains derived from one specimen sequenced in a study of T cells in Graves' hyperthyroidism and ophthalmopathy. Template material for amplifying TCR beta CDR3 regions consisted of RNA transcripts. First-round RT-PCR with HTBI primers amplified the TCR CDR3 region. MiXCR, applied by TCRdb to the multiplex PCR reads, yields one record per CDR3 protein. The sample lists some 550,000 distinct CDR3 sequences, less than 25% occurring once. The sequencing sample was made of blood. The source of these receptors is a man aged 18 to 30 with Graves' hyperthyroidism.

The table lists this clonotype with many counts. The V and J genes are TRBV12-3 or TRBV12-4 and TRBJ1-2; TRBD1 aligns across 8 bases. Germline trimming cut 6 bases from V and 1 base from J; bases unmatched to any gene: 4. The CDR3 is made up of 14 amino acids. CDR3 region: CASSPTGDNYGYTF. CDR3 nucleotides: TGTGCCAGCAGCCCGACAGGGGATAACTATGGCTACACCTTC.

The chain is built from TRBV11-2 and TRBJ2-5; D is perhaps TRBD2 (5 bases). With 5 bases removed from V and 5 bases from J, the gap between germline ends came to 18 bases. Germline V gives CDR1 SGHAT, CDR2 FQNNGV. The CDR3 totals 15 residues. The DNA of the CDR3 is TGTGCCAGCAGCCTCACTAGACTAAAAGGGGAGACCCAGTACTTC. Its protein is CASSLTRLKGETQYF.

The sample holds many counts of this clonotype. For the CDR3, the DNA is TGTGCCAGCACCAAGCCCGACATCCAAGAGACCCAGTACTTC. It is translated as CASTKPDIQETQYF. The rearrangement joins TRBV6-1 to TRBJ2-5; no firm D call. The CDR3 length is 14 residues. Per the germline V gene, CDR1 is MNHNS and CDR2 is SASEGT. Trimming took 7 bases from V and 1 from J, leaving 13 bases between them.

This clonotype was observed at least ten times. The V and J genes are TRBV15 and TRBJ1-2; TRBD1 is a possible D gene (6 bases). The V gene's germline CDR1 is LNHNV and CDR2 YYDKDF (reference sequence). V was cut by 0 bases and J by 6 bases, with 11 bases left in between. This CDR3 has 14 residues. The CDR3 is CATSRDQSGDGYTF. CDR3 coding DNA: TGTGCCACCAGCAGAGATCAGTCAGGGGATGGCTACACCTTC.

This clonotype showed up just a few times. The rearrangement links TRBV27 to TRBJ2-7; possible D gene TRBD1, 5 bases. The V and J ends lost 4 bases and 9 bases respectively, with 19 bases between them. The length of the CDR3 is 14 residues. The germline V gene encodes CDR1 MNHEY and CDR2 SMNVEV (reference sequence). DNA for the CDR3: TGTGCCAGCAGTTCCCCGCTACAGGAACGGCGGCAGTACTTC. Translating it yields CASSSPLQERRQYF.

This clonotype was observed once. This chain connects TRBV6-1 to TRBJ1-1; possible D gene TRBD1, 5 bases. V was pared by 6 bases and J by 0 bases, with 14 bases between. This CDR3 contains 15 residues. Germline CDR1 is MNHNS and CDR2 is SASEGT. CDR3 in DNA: TGTGCCAGCAGCACACTGGGACGCGTGAACACTGAAGCTTTCTTT. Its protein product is CASSTLGRVNTEAFF.

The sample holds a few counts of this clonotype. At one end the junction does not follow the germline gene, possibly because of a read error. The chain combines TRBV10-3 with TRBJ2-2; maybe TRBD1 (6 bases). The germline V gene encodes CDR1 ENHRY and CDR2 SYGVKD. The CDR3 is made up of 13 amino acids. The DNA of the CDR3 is TGCGCCCTGAAGGGGGACGACACCGGGGAGCTGTTTTTT. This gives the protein CALKGDDTGELFF.

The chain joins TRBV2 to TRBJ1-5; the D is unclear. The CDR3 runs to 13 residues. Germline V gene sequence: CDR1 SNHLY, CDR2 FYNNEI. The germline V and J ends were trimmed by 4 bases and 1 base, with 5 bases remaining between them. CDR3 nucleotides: TGTGCCAGCAGTGTTTACAGCAATCAGCCCCAGCATTTT. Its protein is CASSVYSNQPQHF.

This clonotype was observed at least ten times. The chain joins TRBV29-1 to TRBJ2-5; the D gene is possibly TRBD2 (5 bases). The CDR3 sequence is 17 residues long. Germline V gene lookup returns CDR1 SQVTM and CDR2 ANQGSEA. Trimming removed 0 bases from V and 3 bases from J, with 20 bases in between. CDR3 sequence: CSVEDLRRADSKETQYF. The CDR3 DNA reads TGCAGCGTTGAAGATCTTCGCCGGGCGGACTCTAAAGAGACCCAGTACTTC.

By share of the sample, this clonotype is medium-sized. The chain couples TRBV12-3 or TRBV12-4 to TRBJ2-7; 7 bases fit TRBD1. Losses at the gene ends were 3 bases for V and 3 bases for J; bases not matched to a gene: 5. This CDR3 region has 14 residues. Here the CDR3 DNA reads TGTGCCAGCAGTTTGGGACAGACCTACTACGAGCAGTACTTC. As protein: CASSLGQTYYEQYF.

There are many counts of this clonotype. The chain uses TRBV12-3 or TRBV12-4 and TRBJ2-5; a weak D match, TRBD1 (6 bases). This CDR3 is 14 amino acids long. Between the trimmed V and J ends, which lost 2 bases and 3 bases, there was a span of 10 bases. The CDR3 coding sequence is TGTGCCAGCAGTTTATGGACAGATAAAGAGACCCAGTACTTC. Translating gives CASSLWTDKETQYF.

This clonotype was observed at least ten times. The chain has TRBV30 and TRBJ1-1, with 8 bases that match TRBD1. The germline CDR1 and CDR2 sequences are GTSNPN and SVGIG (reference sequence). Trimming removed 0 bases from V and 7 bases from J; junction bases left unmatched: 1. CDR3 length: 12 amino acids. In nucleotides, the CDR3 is TGTGCCTGGAGTGTAGGGACAGGTGAAGCTTTCTTT. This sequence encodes CAWSVGTGEAFF.

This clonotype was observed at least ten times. The CDR3 nucleotides are TGTGCCAGTCGGGACAGGGGGCTAAGCAATCAGCCCCAGCATTTT. It is translated as CASRDRGLSNQPQHF. The V call is TRBV19, the J call TRBJ1-5; TRBD1 agrees at 12 bases. Germline V CDR1 and CDR2: LNHDA, SQIVND (reference sequence). The CDR3 is 15 amino acids. V dropped 8 bases and J dropped 1; count of bases not matched to a gene: 3.

CDR3 DNA sequence: TGTGCCAGCAGTTACTCTCGCGGCAGACTCCAAGAGACCCAGTACTTC. Translating gives CASSYSRGRLQETQYF. The genes are TRBV6-5 and TRBJ2-5; D unresolved. CDR1 MNHEY and CDR2 SVGAGI come from the germline V gene. V was shortened by 0 bases and J by 1 base, with 12 bases between the two germline ends. The CDR3 is 16 residues long.

The CDR3 DNA is TGTGCCAGCAGTTACTCACCCCTGGCCGGTACTTTCTTT. Its protein product is CASSYSPLAGTFF. This chain connects TRBV6-2 or TRBV6-3 to TRBJ1-1; D is uncertain. CDR1 and CDR2 (germline): MNHEY, SVGEGT. This CDR3 has 13 residues. Trimming removed 0 bases at V and 12 bases at J, with 14 bases between.

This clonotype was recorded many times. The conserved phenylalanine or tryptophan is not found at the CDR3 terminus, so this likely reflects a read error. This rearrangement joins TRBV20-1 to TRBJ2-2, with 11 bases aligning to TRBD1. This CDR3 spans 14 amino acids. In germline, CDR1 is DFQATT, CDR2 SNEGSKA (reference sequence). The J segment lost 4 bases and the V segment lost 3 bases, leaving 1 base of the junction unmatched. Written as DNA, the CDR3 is TGCAGTGCTAGGGACAGGGGGCTCACCGGGGAGCTGTTTTCT. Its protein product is CSARDRGLTGELFS.

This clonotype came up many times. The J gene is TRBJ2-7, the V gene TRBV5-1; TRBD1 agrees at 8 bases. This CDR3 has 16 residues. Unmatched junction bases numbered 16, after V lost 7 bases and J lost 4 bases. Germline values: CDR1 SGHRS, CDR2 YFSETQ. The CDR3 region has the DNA TGCGCCAGCTCCCCCAAGAGGCAGGGGGCGCGGTACGAGCAGTACTTC. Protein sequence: CASSPKRQGARYEQYF.

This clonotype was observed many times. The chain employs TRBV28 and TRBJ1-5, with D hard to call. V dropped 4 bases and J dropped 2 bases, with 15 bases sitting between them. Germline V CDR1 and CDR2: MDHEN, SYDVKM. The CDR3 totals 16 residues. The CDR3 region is CASSSVVGQGNQPQHF. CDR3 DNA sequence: TGTGCCAGCAGTTCAGTTGTAGGGCAAGGCAATCAGCCCCAGCATTTT.

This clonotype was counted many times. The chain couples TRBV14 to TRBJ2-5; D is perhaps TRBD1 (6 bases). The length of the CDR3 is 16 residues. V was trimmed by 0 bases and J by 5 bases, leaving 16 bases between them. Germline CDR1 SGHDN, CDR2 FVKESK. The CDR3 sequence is CASSQDIQGWRETQYF. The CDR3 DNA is TGTGCCAGCAGCCAAGATATCCAGGGGTGGAGGGAGACCCAGTACTTC.